Presented here are 11 T cell receptor beta chains from one specimen sequenced in a study of T cell repertoires in cytomegalovirus infection. These receptors are not linked to any known antigen. TCRdb independently ran MiXCR on the reads; one entry per CDR3 protein. The repertoire has approximately 910,000 distinct CDR3 sequences, around 29% of them found once; the top ten carry roughly 13%. The source was cultured CD8+ T cells from PBMCs, collected from culture after CMV antigen stimulation. The receptor set was obtained from a human donor in good health (CMV status not recorded). Some clones in this sample may be carry-over from other donors' samples.

Points on this clonotype: This sequence may be a read error, since a much larger clone differs from it by one base. V is TRBV9 and J is TRBJ2-2, with unresolved D. Germline V gene data show CDR1 as SGDLS and CDR2 as YYNGEE. Trimming cost V 0 bases and J 4 bases, with 4 bases left between them. This CDR3 is 13 amino acids long. In DNA form, the CDR3 reads TGTGCCAGCAGCGTAGATGGCACCGGGGAGCTGTTTTTT. The encoded protein is CASSVDGTGELFF. Combining the CDR3 with reference TRBV9 and TRBJ2-2 gives the whole variable domain DSGVTQTPKHLITATGQRVTLRCSPRSGDLSVYWYQQSLDQGLQFLIQYYNGEERAKGNILERFSAQQFPDLHSELNLSSLELGDSALYFCASSVDGTGELFFGEGSRLTVL.

This clonotype was counted between two and nine times. The chain links TRBV23-1 to TRBJ2-3; 7 bases agree with TRBD1. TRBV23-1 is labeled an ORF, and its function is uncertain. The CDR3 length is 16 residues. V lost 6 bases, J lost 4 bases, and 13 bases stayed unmatched. The CDR3 bases are TGCGCCAGCAGCCCGGGACAGCCCTGGGGAGCAGATACGCAGTATTTT. Its translation: CASSPGQPWGADTQYF.

Of note for this clonotype: A read error may be the cause here, since a much bigger clone is one base away. The rearrangement uses TRBV12-3 or TRBV12-4 and TRBJ2-1; D unclear. The CDR3 contains 14 residues. The CDR3 loop reads CANSFAHRLDEQFF. The CDR3 DNA reads TGTGCCAACAGTTTTGCCCACCGGCTGGATGAGCAGTTCTTC.

The chain recombines TRBV12-3 or TRBV12-4 with TRBJ1-1; D is ambiguous. Trimming shortened V by 4 bases and J by 2 bases, and 11 bases separated the two germline ends. This CDR3 is built from 14 residues. CDR3 nucleotides: TGTGCCAGCAGTTCCCCGACCCGAAACACTGAAGCTTTCTTT. Encoded protein: CASSSPTRNTEAFF.

This clonotype was picked up many times. V is TRBV12-3 or TRBV12-4 and J is TRBJ2-1; 8 bases are shared with TRBD2. The CDR3 totals 17 residues. The trim removed 5 bases at V and 4 bases at J, leaving 13 bases unmatched. CDR3 residues: CASSLEPPSGGYNEQFF. The DNA of the CDR3 is TGTGCCAGCAGTCTTGAGCCTCCGAGCGGGGGTTACAATGAGCAGTTCTTC.

Of note for this clonotype: A read error is possible here, since a much larger clone lies one base away. CDR3 nucleotides: TGTGCCAGCAGCTTATGGACAGGGGTCGACGAGCAGTACGTC. Protein product: CASSLWTGVDEQYV. V is TRBV7-2 and J is TRBJ2-7, with 9 bases aligning to TRBD1. CDR3 size: 14 residues. Germline trimming cut 2 bases from V and 5 bases from J; bases unmatched to any gene: 4. Germline CDR1 SGHTA, CDR2 FQGNSA.

Only a few counts were recorded for this clonotype. This chain links TRBV13 with TRBJ1-1, with D perhaps matching TRBD1 (6 bases). CDR1 is PRHDT, CDR2 FYEKMQ, per germline (reference sequence). Trimming removed 0 bases from V and 2 bases from J, with 16 bases in between. This CDR3 is 17 amino acids long. The CDR3 DNA follows: TGTGCCAGCAGCTTAGGCCCCGCAGGGGCTTATAACACTGAAGCTTTCTTT. Translated: CASSLGPAGAYNTEAFF.

The V gene is TRBV13, the J gene TRBJ2-1; TRBD2 matches 9 bases. The CDR3 length is 18 residues. Germline CDR1 and CDR2: PRHDT and FYEKMQ (reference sequence). Germline trimming cut 0 bases from V and 2 bases from J; bases unmatched to any gene: 8. CDR3 bases: TGTGCCAGCAGCTTAGGTGGCGGGGGGGGGCCTACCTACAATGAGCAGTTCTTC. This gives the protein CASSLGGGGGPTYNEQFF.

This clonotype was detected only a few times. The rearrangement links TRBV10-3 to TRBJ2-7; D not certain. Trimming removed 4 bases from V and 3 bases from J, with 19 bases in between. The CDR3 has 16 residues. The V gene's germline CDR1 is ENHRY and CDR2 SYGVKD. The CDR3 region has the DNA TGTGCCATCAGTGGGGCTCGGACCGGCGATCACTACGAGCAGTACTTC. Protein: CAISGARTGDHYEQYF.

This clonotype was counted between two and nine times. The gene calls are TRBV20-1 and TRBJ2-7; 8 bases map to TRBD2. CDR1 is DFQATT and CDR2 is SNEGSKA in the germline V gene (reference sequence). This CDR3 is built from 15 residues. V lost 0 bases to trimming and J lost 0 bases; unmatched junction nucleotides: 4. The CDR3 reads CSARDQRGSSYEQYV. Here the CDR3 DNA reads TGCAGTGCTAGAGACCAGCGGGGGAGCTCCTACGAGCAGTACGTC.

This chain connects TRBV9 to TRBJ1-1; D is undetermined. The ends were cut back, 3 bases at V and 4 bases at J, with 16 bases in the middle. CDR3 size: 15 residues. Germline CDR1 SGDLS, CDR2 YYNGEE. Here the CDR3 reads CASSDGVPPSTEAFF. The CDR3 DNA reads as TGTGCCAGCAGCGACGGGGTCCCCCCGAGCACTGAAGCTTTCTTT.